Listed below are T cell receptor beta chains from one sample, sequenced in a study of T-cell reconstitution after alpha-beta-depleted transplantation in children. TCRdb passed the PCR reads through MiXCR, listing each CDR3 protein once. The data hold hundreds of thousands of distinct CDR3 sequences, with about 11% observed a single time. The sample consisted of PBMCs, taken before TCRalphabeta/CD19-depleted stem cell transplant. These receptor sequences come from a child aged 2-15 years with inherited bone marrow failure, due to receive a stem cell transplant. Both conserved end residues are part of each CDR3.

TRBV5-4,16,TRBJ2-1,CASSSGELAGGLEQFF
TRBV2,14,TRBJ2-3,CASSVRNSADTQYF
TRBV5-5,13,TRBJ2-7,CASSPVTGREQYF
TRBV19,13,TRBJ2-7,CASSIEGPDEQYF
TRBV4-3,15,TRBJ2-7,CASSLIPGAGDEQYF
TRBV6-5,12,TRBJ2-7,CASTGRVYEQYF
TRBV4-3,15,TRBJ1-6,CASSQVGSGGSPLHF
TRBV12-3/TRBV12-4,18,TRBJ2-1,CASSPRDSNPPTYNEQFF
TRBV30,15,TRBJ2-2,CAWSVLLGSAGELFF
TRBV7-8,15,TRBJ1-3,CASSLSRGPGNTIYF
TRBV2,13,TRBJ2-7,CASLGGRGYEQYF
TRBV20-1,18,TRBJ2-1,CSAVRNLADLSSYNEQFF
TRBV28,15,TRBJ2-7,CASSSPGEGTYEQYF
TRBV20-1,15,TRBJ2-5,CSAEKVGQPQETQYF
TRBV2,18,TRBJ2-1,CASRSLITSGTSYNEQFF
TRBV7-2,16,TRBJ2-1,CASSLIPRGAYNEQFF
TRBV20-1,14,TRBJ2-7,CSASGRGRDGEQYF
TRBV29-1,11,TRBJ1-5,CSAPGNQPQHF
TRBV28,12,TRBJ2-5,CASNEGGETQYF
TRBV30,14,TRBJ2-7,CAWSGLAGYYEQYF
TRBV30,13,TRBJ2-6,CAWRYSGANVLTF
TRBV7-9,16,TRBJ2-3,CASSRSAAGNGDTQYF
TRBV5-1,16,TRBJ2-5,CASSLELAGVRETQYF
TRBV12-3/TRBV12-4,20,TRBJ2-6,CASSLPDWDRRISGANVLTF
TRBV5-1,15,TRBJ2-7,CASSPGRDLNYEQYF
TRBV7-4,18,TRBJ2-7,CASSFGPVLSSGSYEQYF
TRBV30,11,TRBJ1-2,CAWGRGQWITF
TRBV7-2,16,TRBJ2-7,CASSLPPRELSYEQYF
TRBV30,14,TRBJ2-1,CAWSAGLAANEQFF
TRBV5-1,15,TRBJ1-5,CASSPLPGGNQPQHF
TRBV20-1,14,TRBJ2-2,CSAPRREAAGELFF
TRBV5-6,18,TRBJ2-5,CASSGRGTGGMYQETQYF
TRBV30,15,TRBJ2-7,CASQGLAEHPYEQYF
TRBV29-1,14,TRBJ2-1,CSVDRDTSYNEQFF
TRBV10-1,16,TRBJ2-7,CASSEKSGGPYYEQYF
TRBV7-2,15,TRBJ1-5,CASSELEGAVQPQHF
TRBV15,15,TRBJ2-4,CATSRDLDRGGIQYF
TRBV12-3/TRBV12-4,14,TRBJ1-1,CASRPGTGATEAFF
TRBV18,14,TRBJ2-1,CASSPPPRGNEQFF
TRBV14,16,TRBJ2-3,CASSRPGQGWTDTQYF
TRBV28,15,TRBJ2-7,CASSSRRGSSYEQYF
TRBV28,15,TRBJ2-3,CATNPPDRDLLGQYF
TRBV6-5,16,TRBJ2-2,CASSYFPGQLTGELFF
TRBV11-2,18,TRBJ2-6,CASTHGVIGRSGANVLTF
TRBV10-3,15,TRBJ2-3,CAISEPGGPPDTQYF
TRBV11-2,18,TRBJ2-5,CASSSSQGTGSRWETQYF